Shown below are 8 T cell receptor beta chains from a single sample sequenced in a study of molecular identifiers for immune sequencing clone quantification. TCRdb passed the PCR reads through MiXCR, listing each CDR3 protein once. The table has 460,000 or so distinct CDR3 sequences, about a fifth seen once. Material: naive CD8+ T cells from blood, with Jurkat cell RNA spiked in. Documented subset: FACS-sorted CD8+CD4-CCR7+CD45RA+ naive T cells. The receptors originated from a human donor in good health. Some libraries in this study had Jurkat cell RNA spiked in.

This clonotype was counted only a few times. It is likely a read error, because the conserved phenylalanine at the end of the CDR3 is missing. The chain's CDR3 is CASSQGRDSTYEQYL. As DNA, the CDR3 is TGTGCCAGCAGCCAAGGAAGGGACAGTACCTACGAGCAGTACCTC. This rearrangement joins TRBV4-2 to TRBJ2-7; 7 bases line up with TRBD1. Germline V lookup: CDR1 LGHNA, CDR2 YNFKEQ. The CDR3 is 15 residues long. The ends lost 1 base at V and 2 bases at J; junction bases unmatched: 5.

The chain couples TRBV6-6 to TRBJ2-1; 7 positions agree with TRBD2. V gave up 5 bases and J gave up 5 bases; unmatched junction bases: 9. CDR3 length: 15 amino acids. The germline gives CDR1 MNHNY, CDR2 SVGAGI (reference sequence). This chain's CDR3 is CASSNPNLADNEQFF. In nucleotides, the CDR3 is TGTGCCAGCAGTAACCCAAACCTAGCGGACAATGAGCAGTTCTTC.

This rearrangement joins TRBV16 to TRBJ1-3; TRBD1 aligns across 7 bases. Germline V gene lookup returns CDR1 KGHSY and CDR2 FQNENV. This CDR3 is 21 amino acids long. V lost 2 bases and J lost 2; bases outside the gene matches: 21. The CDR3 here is CASSQQIIGSSDRATGNTIYF. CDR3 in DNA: TGTGCCAGCAGCCAACAGATAATAGGGTCCTCCGACAGGGCCACTGGAAACACCATATATTTT.

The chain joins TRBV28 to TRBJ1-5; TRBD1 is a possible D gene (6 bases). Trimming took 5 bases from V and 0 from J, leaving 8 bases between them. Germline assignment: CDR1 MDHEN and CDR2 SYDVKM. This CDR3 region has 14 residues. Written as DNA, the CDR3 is TGTGCCAGCAGTCGGACAGTTAGCAATCAGCCCCAGCATTTT. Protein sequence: CASSRTVSNQPQHF.

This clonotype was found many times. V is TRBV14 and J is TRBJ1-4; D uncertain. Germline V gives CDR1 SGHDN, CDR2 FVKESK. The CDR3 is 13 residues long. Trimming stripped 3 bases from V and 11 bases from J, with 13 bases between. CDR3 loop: CASSHPGMRKLFF. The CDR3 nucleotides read TGTGCCAGCAGCCATCCGGGGATGAGGAAACTGTTTTTT.

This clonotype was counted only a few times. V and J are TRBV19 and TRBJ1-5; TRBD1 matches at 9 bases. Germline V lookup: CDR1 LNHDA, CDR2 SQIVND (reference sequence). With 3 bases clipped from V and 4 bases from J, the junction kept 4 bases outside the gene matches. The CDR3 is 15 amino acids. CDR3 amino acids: CASSILGTGNQPQHF. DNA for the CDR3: TGTGCCAGTAGTATTCTTGGGACAGGGAATCAGCCCCAGCATTTT.

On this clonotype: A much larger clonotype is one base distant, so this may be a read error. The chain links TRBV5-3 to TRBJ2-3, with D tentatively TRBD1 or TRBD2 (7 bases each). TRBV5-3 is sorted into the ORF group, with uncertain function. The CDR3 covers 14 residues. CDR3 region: CASSGTESTNTQYF. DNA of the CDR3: TGTGCCAGCAGCGGGACAGAATCCACAAATACGCAGTATTTT.

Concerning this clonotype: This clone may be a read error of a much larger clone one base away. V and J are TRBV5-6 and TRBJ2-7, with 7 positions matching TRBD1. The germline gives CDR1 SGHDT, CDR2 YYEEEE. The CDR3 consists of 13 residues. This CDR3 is CANSLTGNYEQYF. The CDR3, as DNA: TGTGCCAACAGCCTGACAGGGAACTACGAGCAGTACTTC.